These 7 T cell receptor beta chains came from one sample sequenced in a study of CD8+CD57+ T cells in acquired aplastic anemia. The study profiled TCR beta VDJ and CDR3 using genomic DNA as template. Via MiXCR, TCRdb re-called the reads, giving one row per CDR3 protein. The repertoire includes 150,000 to 200,000 distinct CDR3 sequences, around half of them detected once, and roughly 30% sits in the top ten. All sequencing subjects had displayed CD8+CD57+ cell expansion on flow cytometry. Sequencing used sorted CD4+, CD8+, or CD8+CD57+ T cells (not recorded which) from PBMCs. These TCRs come from a human donor with aplastic anemia.

For this clonotype: At one of its ends the junction is not consistent with the germline gene, which may arise from a read error. The chain has TRBV3-1 and TRBJ1-4; perhaps TRBD1 as D (5 bases). The germline CDR1 and CDR2 sequences are LGHDT and YNNKEL (reference sequence). There are 15 residues in the CDR3. The CDR3 loop reads CACSQDFGTQEKLFF. CDR3 DNA sequence: TGTGCCTGCAGCCAAGATTTTGGGACGCAAGAAAAACTGTTTTTT.

This clonotype was counted at least ten times. The chain has TRBV10-3 and TRBJ2-1; the match to TRBD2 covers 9 bases. After removal of 0 bases from V and 6 bases from J, the junction contained 18 bases not matched to a gene. This CDR3 is 20 amino acids long. The V gene's germline CDR1 is ENHRY and CDR2 SYGVKD. The CDR3 coding sequence is TGTGCCATCAGTGAGTCGGTTTTCGGTAGCGGGAGTTCAAGGGTCAATGAGCAGTTCTTC. It translates to CAISESVFGSGSSRVNEQFF.

This clonotype was detected a few times. The chain couples TRBV24-1 to TRBJ1-6; no clear D. CDR3 length equals 13 residues. The germline CDR1 and CDR2 sequences are KGHDR and SFDVKD. With 4 bases removed from V and 10 bases from J, the gap between germline ends came to 10 bases. The CDR3 region is CATSEHSLSPLHF. The CDR3 nucleotides read TGTGCCACCAGTGAACACTCCCTATCACCCCTCCACTTT.

The table lists this clonotype with a few counts. The rearrangement uses TRBV27 and TRBJ1-1, with TRBD1 as a possible D gene (5 bases). With 6 bases removed from V and 1 base from J, the gap between germline ends came to 12 bases. CDR1 is MNHEY, CDR2 SMNVEV, per germline (reference sequence). The CDR3 length is 14 residues. The CDR3 DNA reads TGTGCCAGCAGAGTTACTGGGGGGAACACTGAAGCTTTCTTT. Translation gives CASRVTGGNTEAFF.

This clonotype appeared many times. The chain employs TRBV24-1 and TRBJ2-1, with D tentatively TRBD2 (5 bases). Germline CDR1 and CDR2: KGHDR and SFDVKD. The CDR3 has 15 residues. Trimming removed 3 bases from V and 6 bases from J, with 14 bases in between. CDR3 nucleotide sequence: TGTGCCACCAGTGATCCCCCGGCCGGGGTCAATGAGCAGTTCTTC. Protein: CATSDPPAGVNEQFF.

The chain employs TRBV25-1 and TRBJ1-6; 7 bases map to TRBD1. The CDR3 has 14 residues. The germline V gene encodes CDR1 MGHDK and CDR2 SYGVNS. V dropped 1 base and J dropped 10; count of bases not matched to a gene: 4. CDR3 protein: CASSELTGRSPLHF. CDR3 sequence (DNA): TGTGCCAGCAGTGAATTGACAGGGCGCTCACCCCTCCACTTT.

At least ten counts were recorded for this clonotype. The chain recombines TRBV29-1 with TRBJ2-5; D could derive from TRBD1 or TRBD2 (5 bases each). The CDR3 spans 15 residues. In germline, CDR1 is SQVTM, CDR2 ANQGSEA. V dropped 5 bases and J dropped 5 bases, with 21 bases sitting between them. CDR3 sequence: CSVLDYAVAGETQYF. CDR3 DNA sequence: TGCAGCGTTCTAGACTATGCGGTGGCAGGGGAGACCCAGTACTTC.